These T cell receptor beta chains were read from a single sample in a study of T cell repertoires in cytomegalovirus infection. TCRdb reprocessed the reads with MiXCR, giving one entry per CDR3 protein. This sample carries some 450,000 distinct CDR3 sequences, approximately 31% of them seen once, and the ten largest clones take roughly 13%. Source material: PBMCs. Receptors were obtained from a human donor in good health (CMV status not recorded). Some clones in this sample may be carry-over from other donors' samples. Both conserved end residues are part of each CDR3. A D gene is named only where the DNA matches it firmly. Clone size, where shown, is once, few, many, or a class for clones that have expanded.

CDR3 protein: CASSQDWGQAGSYEQYF; CDR3 DNA: TGTGCCAGCAGCCAAGATTGGGGACAGGCGGGCTCCTACGAGCAGTACTTC; D gene: TRBD1; CDR3 length: 17; J gene: TRBJ2-7; clone size: few; V gene: TRBV4-2
CDR3 protein: CASSPKGGRTGVNTEAFF; CDR3 DNA: TGTGCCAGCAGCCCGAAAGGGGGGAGGACAGGGGTGAACACTGAAGCTTTCTTT; D gene: TRBD1; CDR3 length: 18; J gene: TRBJ1-1; clone size: NA; V gene: TRBV11-2
CDR3 protein: CASLKGLQETQYF; CDR3 DNA: TGTGCCAGCCTAAAAGGACTACAAGAGACCCAGTACTTC; D gene: NA; CDR3 length: 13; J gene: TRBJ2-5; clone size: NA; V gene: TRBV5-6
CDR3 protein: CASSSGLAGQGAQYF; CDR3 DNA: TGTGCCAGCAGCTCGGGACTAGCGGGGCAGGGAGCCCAGTACTTC; D gene: TRBD2; CDR3 length: 15; J gene: TRBJ2-5; clone size: few; V gene: TRBV7-4
CDR3 protein: CASSDWLVDEQFF; CDR3 DNA: TGTGCCAGCAGTGACTGGTTAGTGGATGAGCAGTTCTTC; D gene: NA; CDR3 length: 13; J gene: TRBJ2-1; clone size: NA; V gene: TRBV6-1
CDR3 protein: CASSLGSGGKTDTQYF; CDR3 DNA: TGTGCCAGCAGCTTGGGGAGCGGGGGGAAAACAGATACGCAGTATTTT; D gene: TRBD2; CDR3 length: 16; J gene: TRBJ2-3; clone size: NA; V gene: TRBV5-4
CDR3 protein: CSVGFNTGELFF; CDR3 DNA: TGCAGCGTTGGTTTTAACACCGGGGAGCTGTTTTTT; D gene: NA; CDR3 length: 12; J gene: TRBJ2-2; clone size: few; V gene: TRBV29-1
CDR3 protein: CASSSRDRVDGYTF; CDR3 DNA: TGTGCCAGTAGTTCACGGGACAGGGTGGATGGCTACACCTTC; D gene: TRBD1; CDR3 length: 14; J gene: TRBJ1-2; clone size: NA; V gene: TRBV19
CDR3 protein: CASSQLGPGTGSSYNSPLHF; CDR3 DNA: TGCGCCAGCAGCCAACTCGGACCCGGGACAGGGAGCTCCTATAATTCACCCCTCCACTTT; D gene: TRBD1; CDR3 length: 20; J gene: TRBJ1-6; clone size: NA; V gene: TRBV4-1
CDR3 protein: CASSPDRGAEKLFF; CDR3 DNA: TGTGCCAGCAGCCCCGACAGGGGAGCTGAAAAACTGTTTTTT; D gene: TRBD1; CDR3 length: 14; J gene: TRBJ1-4; clone size: many; V gene: TRBV7-2
CDR3 protein: CASSRDPRGYGYTF; CDR3 DNA: TGTGCCAGTAGTCGTGACCCGAGGGGGTATGGCTACACCTTC; D gene: NA; CDR3 length: 14; J gene: TRBJ1-2; clone size: once; V gene: TRBV19
CDR3 protein: CASSQWTTLGNTEAFF; CDR3 DNA: TGTGCCAGCTCCCAATGGACAACCCTGGGGAACACTGAAGCTTTCTTT; D gene: NA; CDR3 length: 16; J gene: TRBJ1-1; clone size: few; V gene: TRBV18
CDR3 protein: CASSQVPGQGAGQPQHF; CDR3 DNA: TGCGCCAGCAGCCAAGTTCCGGGACAGGGAGCAGGTCAGCCCCAGCATTTT; D gene: TRBD1; CDR3 length: 17; J gene: TRBJ1-5; clone size: NA; V gene: TRBV4-1
CDR3 protein: CASSHRDPNTEAFF; CDR3 DNA: TGCGCCAGCAGCCATCGGGACCCGAACACTGAAGCTTTCTTT; D gene: NA; CDR3 length: 14; J gene: TRBJ1-1; clone size: few; V gene: TRBV4-1
CDR3 protein: CASSRGRGNYEQYF; CDR3 DNA: TGTGCCAGCAGCCGGGGCAGGGGGAACTACGAGCAGTACTTC; D gene: TRBD1; CDR3 length: 14; J gene: TRBJ2-7; clone size: NA; V gene: TRBV3-1
CDR3 protein: CASTPGGSGHTGELFF; CDR3 DNA: TGTGCCAGCACCCCGGGTGGTAGCGGGCACACCGGGGAGCTGTTTTTT; D gene: TRBD2; CDR3 length: 16; J gene: TRBJ2-2; clone size: many; V gene: TRBV12-3/TRBV12-4